This passage covers 9 T cell receptor beta chains from one sample sequenced in a study of cytomegalovirus exposure and HLA in healthy donors. Primers for the PCR totalled 60 Vbeta and 13 Jbeta. Sequencing was performed with immunoSEQ multiplex PCR; in TCRdb, only in-frame clones are kept and a portion is missing. This sample contains 150,000 to 200,000 clones. Specimen: PBMCs. The receptors were gathered from a woman under 30 in good health and CMV-seropositive.

The chain joins TRBV13 to TRBJ2-5, with D unresolved. Trimming cost V 0 bases and J 5 bases, with 13 bases left between them. Germline V gene lookup returns CDR1 PRHDT and CDR2 FYEKMQ (reference sequence). The CDR3 sequence is 15 residues long. The CDR3 bases are TGTGCCAGCAGCTTAGGGACTGGCGGTAGGGAGACCCAGTACTTC. Translated, it gives CASSLGTGGRETQYF.

The V gene is TRBV11-2, the J gene TRBJ2-1, with D maybe TRBD2 (6 bases). Germline V gene lookup returns CDR1 SGHAT and CDR2 FQNNGV. V was trimmed by 0 bases and J by 4 bases, leaving 10 bases between them. CDR3 length: 15 residues. CDR3 in DNA: TGTGCCAGCAGCTTAGATAGCGGCCAATACAATGAGCAGTTCTTC. Amino acids: CASSLDSGQYNEQFF.

The rearrangement uses TRBV2 and TRBJ2-7, with 7 bases lining up with TRBD2. Trimming took 7 bases from V and 5 from J; bases not matched to a gene: 8. The germline CDR1 and CDR2 sequences are SNHLY and FYNNEI. CDR3 length: 13 residues. The CDR3 here is CASNLAGEDEQYF. CDR3 coding DNA: TGTGCCAGCAATCTCGCGGGGGAGGACGAGCAGTACTTC. The whole variable domain, filled in from reference TRBV2 and TRBJ2-7, reads EPEVTQTPSHQVTQMGQEVILRCVPISNHLYFYWYRQILGQKVEFLVSFYNNEISEKSEIFDDQFSVERPDGSNFTLKIRSTKLEDSAMYFCASNLAGEDEQYFGPGTRLTVT.

J is TRBJ2-7 and V is TRBV9; 11 bases are shared with TRBD1. CDR1 and CDR2 (germline): SGDLS, YYNGEE. Losses at the gene ends were 0 bases for V and 5 bases for J; bases not matched to a gene: 4. The CDR3 has 15 residues. For the CDR3, the DNA is TGTGCCAGCAGCGTAGCTTCGGGACAGGGGGACGAGCAGTACTTC. It specifies CASSVASGQGDEQYF.

Written as DNA, the CDR3 is TGTGCCAGCAGTCTCGGGACAGCTTATGGCTACACCTTC. Translating it yields CASSLGTAYGYTF. The chain employs TRBV2 and TRBJ1-2, with 7 bases that match TRBD1. CDR3 length: 13 amino acids. Germline CDR1 reads SNHLY; CDR2 reads FYNNEI. The ends lost 5 bases at V and 5 bases at J; junction bases unmatched: 5. Based on the CDR3 plus reference TRBV2 and TRBJ1-2, the full variable domain is EPEVTQTPSHQVTQMGQEVILRCVPISNHLYFYWYRQILGQKVEFLVSFYNNEISEKSEIFDDQFSVERPDGSNFTLKIRSTKLEDSAMYFCASSLGTAYGYTFGSGTRLTVV.

The chain recombines TRBV7-9 with TRBJ1-2, with D unresolved. The CDR3 runs to 13 residues. Per germline, CDR1 SEHNR and CDR2 FQNEAQ (reference sequence). V was clipped by 0 bases and J by 3 bases, with 5 bases between them. In DNA, the CDR3 is TGTGCCAGCAGCTTAGCGCTACACTATGGCTACACCTTC. This sequence encodes CASSLALHYGYTF. The full variable domain, in which reference TRBV7-9 and TRBJ1-2 provide the parts outside the CDR3, is DTGVSQNPRHKITKRGQNVTFRCDPISEHNRLYWYRQTLGQGPEFLTYFQNEAQLEKSRLLSDRFSAERPKGSFSTLEIQRTEQGDSAMYLCASSLALHYGYTFGSGTRLTVV.

The gene calls are TRBV30 and TRBJ2-1; 7 nucleotides align to TRBD2. The trim removed 0 bases at V and 4 bases at J, leaving 6 bases unmatched. Germline loops: CDR1 GTSNPN, CDR2 SVGIG (reference sequence). The CDR3 covers 15 residues. The CDR3 DNA is TGTGCCTGGAGTGTACAGAGCGGGGCTTACAATGAGCAGTTCTTC. Its protein is CAWSVQSGAYNEQFF.

V gene TRBV7-8 combines with J gene TRBJ2-7; 12 bases agree with TRBD1. The V gene end was trimmed by 5 bases and the J gene end by 2 bases; junction bases not matched to a gene: 7. Germline V gene data show CDR1 as SGHVS and CDR2 as FQNEAQ. The CDR3 consists of 16 residues. The CDR3 DNA follows: TGTGCCAGCAGCAACATCCGGGACAGGGGGCCCTACGAGCAGTACTTC. Its translation: CASSNIRDRGPYEQYF.

The rearrangement joins TRBV4-1 to TRBJ2-7; 7 bases fit TRBD1. The V gene end was trimmed by 3 bases and the J gene end by 3 bases; junction bases not matched to a gene: 11. Germline V gene data show CDR1 as MGHRA and CDR2 as YSYEKL. The CDR3 runs to 16 residues. The CDR3 region is CASSQKDRPDYYEQYF. CDR3 coding DNA: TGCGCCAGCAGCCAGAAGGACAGGCCTGACTACTACGAGCAGTACTTC.